This is a list of T cell receptor beta chains from one sample in a study of blood T cell repertoires in COVID-19. TCRdb's copy holds only in-frame clones and misses some; the assay was immunoSEQ multiplex PCR. The sample has about 53,000 clones, approximately 80% seen once. Sequenced: peripheral blood. The receptors derive from a man between 65 and 80 years old with active or convalescent COVID-19. The CDR3 runs from the conserved cysteine through the conserved F or W. D genes are given only for firm matches. Size tells how often a clone was seen (once, few, many) or the class of an expanded clone, and some rows leave it out.

D	V	size	J	CDR3	DNA
TRBD1	TRBV7-6	.	TRBJ2-5	CASSQTGTGGETQYF	TGTGCCAGCAGCCAGACCGGGACAGGGGGAGAGACCCAGTACTTC
.	TRBV7-3	.	TRBJ2-1	CASSLSGSSYNEQFF	TGTGCCAGCAGCCTTAGCGGCAGCTCCTACAATGAGCAGTTCTTC
.	TRBV5-6	.	TRBJ2-3	CASSLYLRISTDTQYF	TGTGCCAGCAGCTTGTACCTGCGTATAAGCACAGATACGCAGTATTTT
.	TRBV9	.	TRBJ1-4	CASSVSLGGSGEKLFF	TGTGCCAGCAGCGTCAGCCTTGGGGGCTCTGGTGAAAAACTGTTTTTT
.	TRBV7-2	once	TRBJ1-3	CASSLAQGMRNTIYF	TGTGCCAGCAGCTTAGCACAGGGTATGAGAAACACCATATATTTT
.	TRBV10-1	.	TRBJ2-5	CASSESIAGRETQYF	TGCGCCAGCAGTGAGTCGATCGCGGGTAGGGAGACCCAGTACTTC
TRBD1	TRBV6-6	once	TRBJ2-3	CASRRTGAGTDTQYF	TGTGCCAGCAGGCGGACAGGGGCAGGGACAGATACGCAGTATTTT
TRBD1	TRBV19	.	TRBJ1-3	CASTRRRDRGLGNTIYF	TGTGCCAGTACTAGACGCCGGGACAGGGGGCTCGGAAACACCATATATTTT
.	TRBV7-9	.	TRBJ1-3	CASSPSGRQAAGNTIYF	TGTGCCAGCAGCCCCTCGGGACGACAGGCTGCAGGAAACACCATATATTTT
.	TRBV6-2/TRBV6-3	.	TRBJ1-1	CASSPQALNTEAFF	TGTGCCAGCAGTCCACAGGCCCTGAACACTGAAGCTTTCTTT
.	TRBV19	.	TRBJ1-3	CASSPAQGLSGNTIYF	TGTGCCAGTAGTCCCGCTCAGGGGCTCTCTGGAAACACCATATATTTT
TRBD1	TRBV18	.	TRBJ1-1	CASSSAQGANTEAFF	TGTGCCAGCTCATCTGCGCAGGGGGCGAACACTGAAGCTTTCTTT
.	TRBV7-2	.	TRBJ1-6	CASSFTRRDNSPLHF	TGTGCCAGCAGCTTCACGAGGAGGGATAATTCACCCCTCCACTTT
TRBD1	TRBV9	.	TRBJ2-3	CASSPLGQGSDTQYF	TGTGCCAGCAGCCCACTTGGACAGGGGTCAGATACGCAGTATTTT
.	TRBV4-2	.	TRBJ1-1	CASSQKQGDSTEAFF	TGTGCCAGCAGCCAGAAACAGGGCGATTCCACTGAAGCTTTCTTT
.	TRBV2	.	TRBJ1-1	CASSDSGRGEAFF	TGTGCCAGCAGTGATTCGGGTCGGGGTGAAGCTTTCTTT
.	TRBV5-1	.	TRBJ2-1	CASSLDPGEVNEQFF	TGCGCCAGCAGCTTGGACCCGGGAGAGGTGAATGAGCAGTTCTTC
.	TRBV10-3	.	TRBJ1-2	CAIRDPGWSAGGYTF	TGTGCCATCAGGGACCCTGGGTGGTCGGCGGGTGGCTACACCTTC
TRBD2	TRBV28	.	TRBJ2-3	CASSFGGGDTQYF	TGTGCCAGCAGTTTCGGGGGGGGAGATACGCAGTATTTT
.	TRBV27	once	TRBJ1-1	CASSSKNGREAFF	TGTGCCAGCAGTTCAAAAAACGGGAGGGAAGCTTTCTTT
.	TRBV7-2	.	TRBJ2-5	CASSLWTGVTQETQYF	TGTGCCAGCAGCTTGTGGACGGGGGTTACCCAAGAGACCCAGTACTTC
TRBD1	TRBV6-5	.	TRBJ1-5	CASSRQGANQPQHF	TGTGCCAGCAGTCGCCAGGGGGCCAATCAGCCCCAGCATTTT
TRBD1	TRBV12-3/TRBV12-4	.	TRBJ1-2	CASSEQGYGGHF	TGTGCCAGCAGCGAACAGGGGTATGGTGGCCACTTC
TRBD1	TRBV6-5	.	TRBJ1-5	CASSLTGGNQPQHF	TGTGCCAGCAGTCTTACAGGGGGCAATCAGCCCCAGCATTTT
.	TRBV18	once	TRBJ2-1	CASSTRGGDFEQFF	TGTGCCAGCTCAACACGAGGGGGAGACTTCGAGCAGTTCTTC
.	TRBV5-1	.	TRBJ2-5	CASGGYDIGGAETQYF	TGCGCCAGCGGTGGTTACGACATCGGAGGGGCTGAGACCCAGTACTTC
TRBD2	TRBV30	.	TRBJ2-1	CAWSEAAGGVGGEQFF	TGTGCCTGGAGTGAGGCAGCGGGAGGGGTTGGAGGTGAGCAGTTCTTC
.	TRBV20-1	.	TRBJ1-2	CSASGGYGYTF	TGCAGTGCTAGTGGCGGGTATGGCTACACCTTC
.	TRBV6-5	.	TRBJ2-7	CASSLHRDEQYF	TGTGCCAGCAGTCTCCACAGGGACGAGCAGTACTTC
TRBD1	TRBV6-2/TRBV6-3	.	TRBJ2-7	CASSYGRGGHSYEQYF	TGTGCCAGCAGTTACGGTCGAGGGGGCCACTCCTACGAGCAGTACTTC
TRBD1	TRBV5-1	.	TRBJ2-7	CASSLGQGMGEQYF	TGCGCCAGCAGCTTGGGACAGGGGATGGGCGAGCAGTACTTC
.	TRBV15	once	TRBJ2-2	CATSRDTGLNTGELFF	TGTGCCACCAGCAGAGACACAGGTCTGAACACCGGGGAGCTGTTTTTT
TRBD1	TRBV9	.	TRBJ1-4	CASSVGTGGARLGEKLFF	TGTGCCAGCAGCGTAGGAACAGGGGGCGCCAGGTTAGGGGAAAAACTGTTTTTT
.	TRBV4-3	.	TRBJ2-7	CASSHHREDEQYF	TGCGCCAGCAGCCACCACAGGGAAGACGAGCAGTACTTC
TRBD2	TRBV12-5	.	TRBJ2-1	CASGLRGLAAASRSSYNEQFF	TGTGCTAGTGGTTTGAGAGGACTAGCGGCCGCATCCCGGAGCTCCTACAATGAGCAGTTCTTC